Shown below are 17 T cell receptor beta chains from a single sample sequenced in a study of blood T cell repertoires in COVID-19. Sequencing used immunoSEQ multiplex PCR; TCRdb keeps in-frame clones, though not all of them. The sample gives approximately 74,000 clones, around four fifths of which show up once; about 37% is in the top ten. The material sequenced was peripheral blood. These receptors were taken from a man between 65 and 80 years old with acute or convalescent COVID-19.

V gene TRBV6-6 combines with J gene TRBJ1-5; TRBD1 matches 9 bases. CDR1 is MNHNY, CDR2 SVGAGI, per germline (reference sequence). V dropped 7 bases and J dropped 7; count of bases not matched to a gene: 14. This CDR3 has 16 residues. CDR3 in DNA: TGTGCCAGCACCGACCGGGGGGGGACAGGGCTACAGCCCCAGCATTTT. Translated: CASTDRGGTGLQPQHF.

The rearrangement links TRBV7-2 to TRBJ2-7; 8 bases map to TRBD1. Trimming at V came to 3 bases and at J to 4 bases, leaving 5 bases not matched to a gene. Germline V gene sequence: CDR1 SGHTA, CDR2 FQGNSA. This CDR3 region has 14 residues. In DNA, the CDR3 is TGTGCCAGCAGCTTGGACAGGGTAGGTTACGAGCAGTACTTC. Residues: CASSLDRVGYEQYF.

The chain employs TRBV6-5 and TRBJ1-2; 8 nucleotides line up with TRBD1. This CDR3 region has 14 residues. Germline loops: CDR1 MNHEY, CDR2 SVGAGI. The junction had 12 bases not matched to a gene; V was cut back by 8 bases and J by 7 bases. CDR3 amino acids: CASGRTGTRGGYTF. DNA for the CDR3: TGTGCCAGCGGACGGACAGGGACACGTGGTGGCTACACCTTC.

The chain has TRBV3-1 (or the pseudogene TRBV3-2) and TRBJ2-7, with TRBD2 matching over 13 bases. Germline assignment: CDR1 LGHDT and CDR2 YNNKEL (reference sequence). The V and J ends lost 4 bases and 2 bases, in that order; junction bases with no gene match: 8. The length of the CDR3 is 17 residues. The CDR3 here is CASSPATSGRAAYEQYF. The CDR3, as DNA: TGTGCCAGCAGCCCGGCTACTAGCGGGAGGGCGGCCTACGAGCAGTACTTC.

The chain links TRBV2 to TRBJ2-7; 9 bases agree with TRBD1. With 7 bases clipped from V and 5 bases from J, the junction kept 9 bases outside the gene matches. The CDR3 has 14 amino acids. In germline, CDR1 is SNHLY, CDR2 FYNNEI. CDR3 sequence reads: CASNGGTGRHEQYF. In DNA, the CDR3 is TGTGCCAGCAATGGGGGGACAGGGCGGCACGAGCAGTACTTC.

V is TRBV7-2 and J is TRBJ1-1; D not certain. The CDR3 spans 15 residues. CDR1 and CDR2 (germline): SGHTA, FQGNSA. The V end lost 2 bases, the J end lost 0 bases, and 10 bases lay between the germline ends. The CDR3 DNA sequence: TGTGCCAGCAGCTTAAGTAGAACCATGAACACTGAAGCTTTCTTT. Translation: CASSLSRTMNTEAFF. Full variable domain (remainder filled in from reference TRBV7-2 and TRBJ1-1): GAGVSQSPSNKVTEKGKDVELRCDPISGHTALYWYRQSLGQGLEFLIYFQGNSAPDKSGLPSDRFSAERTGGSVSTLTIQRTQQEDSAVYLCASSLSRTMNTEAFFGQGTRLTVV.

This clone was counted at least ten times. V and J are TRBV10-3 and TRBJ2-7, with D possibly TRBD2 on 5 matching bases. Trimming took off 10 bases at V and 1 base at J, with 11 bases between the two ends. CDR3 length: 12 amino acids. CDR1 is ENHRY and CDR2 is SYGVKD in the germline V gene. The CDR3 here is CATRDPSYEQYF. The CDR3 nucleotides are TGTGCCACCCGGGATCCATCCTACGAGCAGTACTTC.

V is TRBV7-3 and J is TRBJ2-3; no firm D call. Trimming left V 2 bases short and J 2 bases short, with 8 bases between. The CDR3 sequence is 14 residues long. Per the germline V gene, CDR1 is SGHTA and CDR2 is FQGTGA. CDR3 loop: CASSLPTVTDTQYF. The CDR3 coding sequence is TGTGCCAGCAGCTTACCAACAGTCACAGATACGCAGTATTTT.

This chain joins TRBV5-6 and TRBJ2-7; D is perhaps TRBD2 (6 bases). CDR1 SGHDT and CDR2 YYEEEE come from the germline V gene. Trimming cost V 4 bases and J 4 bases, with 18 bases left between them. The CDR3 loop spans 15 amino acids. CDR3 DNA: TGTGCCAGCAGCCCACTCGCGGCGGGAATTTACGAGCAGTACTTC. Translated: CASSPLAAGIYEQYF.

The chain joins TRBV14 to TRBJ2-6, with 9 bases that match TRBD1. Germline CDR1 reads SGHDN; CDR2 reads FVKESK. CDR3 size: 18 residues. V was clipped by 4 bases and J by 0 bases; unmatched bases: 7. DNA for the CDR3: TGTGCCAGCAGCCGACGACAGGGGGTATTCTCTGGGGCCAACGTCCTGACTTTC. Its protein is CASSRRQGVFSGANVLTF.

The rearrangement joins TRBV6-5 to TRBJ1-5; 8 bases match TRBD1. The CDR3 has 13 residues. The V segment lost 6 bases and the J segment 7 bases; nucleotides outside the gene matches: 5. Germline V gene data show CDR1 as MNHEY and CDR2 as SVGAGI. CDR3 sequence reads: CASSGQGGQPQHF. The CDR3 coding sequence is TGTGCCAGCAGCGGACAGGGTGGACAGCCCCAGCATTTT.

This chain uses TRBV4-1 with TRBJ1-1, with D perhaps matching TRBD1 (5 bases). Per germline, CDR1 MGHRA and CDR2 YSYEKL. V lost 1 base, J lost 3 bases, and 21 bases lay in between. The CDR3 consists of 18 residues. CDR3 nucleotides: TGCGCCAGCAGCCAAGTGCCCCGGGGGAAAGGGACGTACACTGAAGCTTTCTTT. Protein product: CASSQVPRGKGTYTEAFF.

The gene calls are TRBV28 and TRBJ2-7, with TRBD2 identical over 10 bases. Germline lookup yields CDR1 MDHEN and CDR2 SYDVKM. Trimming cost V 6 bases and J 0 bases; bases outside gene matches: 14. The CDR3 consists of 18 residues. CDR3 loop: CASSLSGRVRISSYEQYF. The CDR3 DNA reads TGTGCCAGCAGCCTGAGCGGGAGGGTGCGTATTTCCTCCTACGAGCAGTACTTC.

The rearrangement links TRBV6-1 to TRBJ2-4; 9 bases align to TRBD2. V lost 2 bases to trimming and J lost 2 bases; unmatched junction nucleotides: 10. Germline CDR1 is MNHNS and CDR2 is SASEGT. The CDR3 runs 18 residues. Here the CDR3 DNA reads TGTGCCAGCAGTGAATTGGGTAGCGGGAGACGGTCCAAAAACATTCAGTACTTC. Translating it yields CASSELGSGRRSKNIQYF.

V is TRBV24-1 and J is TRBJ2-1, with 14 bases aligning to TRBD2. CDR1 and CDR2 from the germline V gene are KGHDR and SFDVKD. The CDR3 extends over 16 amino acids. V lost 4 bases to trimming and J lost 7 bases; unmatched junction nucleotides: 5. The CDR3 sequence: CATSDWTSGRNNEQFF. The CDR3 region has the DNA TGTGCCACCAGTGACTGGACTAGCGGGAGGAATAATGAGCAGTTCTTC.

The J gene is TRBJ2-1, the V gene TRBV24-1; 8 positions agree with TRBD2. Trimming cost V 4 bases and J 5 bases; bases outside gene matches: 3. CDR3 length: 14 amino acids. Looked up from germline, CDR1 is KGHDR and CDR2 is SFDVKD. CDR3: CATSDAGGNNEQFF. In DNA, the CDR3 is TGTGCCACCAGTGACGCGGGGGGTAACAATGAGCAGTTCTTC.

The chain carries TRBV6-5 and TRBJ2-7; 9 nucleotides match TRBD2. Losses at the gene ends were 8 bases for V and 7 bases for J; bases not matched to a gene: 12. The CDR3 has 14 amino acids. Germline V gene data show CDR1 as MNHEY and CDR2 as SVGAGI. CDR3 coding DNA: TGTGCCAGCTCGCGGGGGGGGGCATCTACGGAGCAGTACTTC. Translating gives CASSRGGASTEQYF.